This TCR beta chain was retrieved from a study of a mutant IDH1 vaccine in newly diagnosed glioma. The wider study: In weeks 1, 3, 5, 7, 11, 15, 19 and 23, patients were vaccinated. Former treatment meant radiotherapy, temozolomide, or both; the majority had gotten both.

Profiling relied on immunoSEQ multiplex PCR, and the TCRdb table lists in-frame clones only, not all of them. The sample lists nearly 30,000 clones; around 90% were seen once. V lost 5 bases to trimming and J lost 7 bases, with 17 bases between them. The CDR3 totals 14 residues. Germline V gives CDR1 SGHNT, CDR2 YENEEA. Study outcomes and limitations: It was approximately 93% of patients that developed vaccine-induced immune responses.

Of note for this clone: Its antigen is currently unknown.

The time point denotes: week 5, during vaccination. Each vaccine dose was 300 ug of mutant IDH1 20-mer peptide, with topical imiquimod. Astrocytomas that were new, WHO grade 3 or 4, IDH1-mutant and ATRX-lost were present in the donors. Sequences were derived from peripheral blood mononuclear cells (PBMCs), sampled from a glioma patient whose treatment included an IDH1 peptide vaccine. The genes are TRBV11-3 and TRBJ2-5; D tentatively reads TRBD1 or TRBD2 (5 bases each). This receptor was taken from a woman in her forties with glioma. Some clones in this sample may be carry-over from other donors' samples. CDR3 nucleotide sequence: TGTGCCAGCAGCCCCATTCGGGGCTCAGGGACCCAGTACTTC. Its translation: CASSPIRGSGTQYF.